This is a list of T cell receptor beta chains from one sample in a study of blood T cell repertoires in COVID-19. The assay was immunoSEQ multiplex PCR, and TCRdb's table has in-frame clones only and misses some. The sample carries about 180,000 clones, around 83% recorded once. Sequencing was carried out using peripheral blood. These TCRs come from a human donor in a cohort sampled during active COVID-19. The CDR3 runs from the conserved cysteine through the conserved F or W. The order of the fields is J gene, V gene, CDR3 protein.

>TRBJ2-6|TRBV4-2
CASSQAAGGSGANVLTF
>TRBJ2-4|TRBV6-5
CASRGTGAINIQYF
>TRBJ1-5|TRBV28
CASSPGTGRGFSNQPQHF
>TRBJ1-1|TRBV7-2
CASSLVLGWQGNTEAFF
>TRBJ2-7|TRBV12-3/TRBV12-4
CASSWDRGYEQYF
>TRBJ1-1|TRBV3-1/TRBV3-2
CASSQDQDRGAFF
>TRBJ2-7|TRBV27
CASSLGRTSGSMTHEQYF
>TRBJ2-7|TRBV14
CASSQQGSEQYF
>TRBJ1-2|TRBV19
CASSPWGQPYTF
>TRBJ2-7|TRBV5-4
CASSWPGQTESYF
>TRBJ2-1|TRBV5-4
CASSYGTFLVEQFF
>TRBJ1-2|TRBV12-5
CASGFPGARSYTF
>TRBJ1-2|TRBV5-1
CASREGGLGYTF
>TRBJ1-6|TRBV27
CASSPDRGHYNSPLHF
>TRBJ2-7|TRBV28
CASRRTGGYEQYF
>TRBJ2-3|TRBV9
CASSGSGGRYGTQYF
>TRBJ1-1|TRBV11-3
CASSFFQGTEAFF
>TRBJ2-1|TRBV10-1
CASSESIATYNEQFF
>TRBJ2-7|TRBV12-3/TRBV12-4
CASSRYEQYF
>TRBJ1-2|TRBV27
CASSSDRGYGYTF
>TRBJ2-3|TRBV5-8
CASSHDRGIYDTQYF
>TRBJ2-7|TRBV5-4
CASSPGTSFYEQYF
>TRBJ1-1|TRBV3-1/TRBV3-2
CASSHRRGTEAFF
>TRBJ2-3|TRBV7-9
CASSRVDTQYF
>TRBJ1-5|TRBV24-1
CATSDSGRSSNQPQHF
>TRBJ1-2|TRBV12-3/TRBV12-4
CASSSTGDGYTF
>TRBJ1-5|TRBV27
CASSLNRAGQPQHF
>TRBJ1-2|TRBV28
CASSQGAHGYTF
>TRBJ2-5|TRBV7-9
CASSLGDRYQETQYF
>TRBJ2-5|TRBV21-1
CASSKMGLAARETQYF
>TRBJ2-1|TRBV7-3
CASSPQRTLSYNEQFF
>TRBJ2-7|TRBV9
CASSVESMTNEQYF
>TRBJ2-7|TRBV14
CASSQDQAHEQYF
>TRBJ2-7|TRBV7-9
CASSPRTGTEQYF
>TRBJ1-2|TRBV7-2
CASTISEGAKGGYTF
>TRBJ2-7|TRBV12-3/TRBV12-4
CASRLGQTYEQYF